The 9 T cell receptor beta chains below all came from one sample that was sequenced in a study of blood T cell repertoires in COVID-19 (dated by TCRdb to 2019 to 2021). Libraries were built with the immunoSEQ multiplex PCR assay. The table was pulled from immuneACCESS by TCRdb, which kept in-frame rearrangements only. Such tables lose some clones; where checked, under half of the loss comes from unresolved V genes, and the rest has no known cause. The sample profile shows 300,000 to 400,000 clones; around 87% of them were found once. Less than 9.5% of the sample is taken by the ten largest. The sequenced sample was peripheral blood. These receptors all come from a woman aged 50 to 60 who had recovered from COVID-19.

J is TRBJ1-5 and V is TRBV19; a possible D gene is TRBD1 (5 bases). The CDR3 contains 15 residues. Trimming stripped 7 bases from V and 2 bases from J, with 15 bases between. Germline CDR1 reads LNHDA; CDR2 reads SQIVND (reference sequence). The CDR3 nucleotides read TGTGCCAGTACTGACAGTCTCCCGGGCAATCAGCCCCAGCATTTT. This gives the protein CASTDSLPGNQPQHF.

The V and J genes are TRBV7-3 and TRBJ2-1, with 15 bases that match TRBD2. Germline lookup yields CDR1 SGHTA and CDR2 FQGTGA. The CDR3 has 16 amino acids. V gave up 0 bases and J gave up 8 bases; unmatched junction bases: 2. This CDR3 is CASSLTRTSGRDEQFF. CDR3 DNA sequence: TGTGCCAGCAGCTTAACGAGGACTAGCGGGAGGGATGAGCAGTTCTTC.

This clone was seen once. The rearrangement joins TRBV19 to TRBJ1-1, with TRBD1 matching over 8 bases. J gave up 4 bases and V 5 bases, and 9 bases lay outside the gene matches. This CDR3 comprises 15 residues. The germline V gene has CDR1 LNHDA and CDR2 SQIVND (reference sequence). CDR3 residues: CASSFRIGTGTEAFF. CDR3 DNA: TGTGCCAGTAGTTTCCGAATCGGGACAGGCACTGAAGCTTTCTTT.

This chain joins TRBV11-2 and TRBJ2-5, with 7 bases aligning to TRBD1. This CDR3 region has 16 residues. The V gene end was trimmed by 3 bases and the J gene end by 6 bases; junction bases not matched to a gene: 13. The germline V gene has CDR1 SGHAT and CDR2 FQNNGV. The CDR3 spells CASSLGPDRAVKTQYF. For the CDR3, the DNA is TGTGCCAGCAGCTTGGGACCAGACAGGGCTGTAAAGACCCAGTACTTC.

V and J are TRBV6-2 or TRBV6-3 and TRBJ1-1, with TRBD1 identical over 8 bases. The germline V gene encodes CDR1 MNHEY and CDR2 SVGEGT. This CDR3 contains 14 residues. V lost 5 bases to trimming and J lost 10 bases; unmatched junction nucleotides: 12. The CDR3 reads CASSLATGVGRAFF. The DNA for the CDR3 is TGTGCCAGCAGTCTTGCGACAGGGGTTGGGCGAGCTTTCTTT.

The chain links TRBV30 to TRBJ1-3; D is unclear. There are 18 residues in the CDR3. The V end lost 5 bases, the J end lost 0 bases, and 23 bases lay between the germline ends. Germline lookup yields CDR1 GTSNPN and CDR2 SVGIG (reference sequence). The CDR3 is CAWVPDRWTSHSGNTIYF. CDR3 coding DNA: TGTGCCTGGGTACCGGACCGATGGACTTCCCACTCTGGAAACACCATATATTTT.

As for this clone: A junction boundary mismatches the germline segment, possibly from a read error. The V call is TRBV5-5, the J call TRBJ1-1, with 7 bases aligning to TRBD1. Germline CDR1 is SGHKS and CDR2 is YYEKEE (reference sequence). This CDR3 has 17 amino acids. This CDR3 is CASSLEGGGAVKTEAFF. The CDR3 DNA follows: TGTGCCAGCAGCTTGGAAGGGGGCGGGGCAGTGAAAACTGAAGCTTTCTTT.

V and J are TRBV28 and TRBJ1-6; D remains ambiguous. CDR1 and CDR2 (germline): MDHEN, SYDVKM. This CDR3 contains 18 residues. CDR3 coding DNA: TGTGCTTGCAAAAATGACGACCCAAACAGCTCCTATAATTCACCCCTCCACTTT. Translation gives CACKNDDPNSSYNSPLHF.

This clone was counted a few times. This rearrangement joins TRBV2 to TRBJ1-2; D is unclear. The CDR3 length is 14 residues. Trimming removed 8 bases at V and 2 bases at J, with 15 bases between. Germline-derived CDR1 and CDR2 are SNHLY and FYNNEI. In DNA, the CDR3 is TGTGCCAGCTCCCTTAGGAGAACCAACTATGGCTACACCTTC. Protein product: CASSLRRTNYGYTF.